The rows below give T cell receptor beta chains drawn from one sample of a study of blood T cells in healthy people across ages. TCRdb re-analysed the 5' RACE reads in MiXCR, keeping a single row per CDR3 protein. The repertoire holds roughly 800,000 distinct CDR3 sequences, with about 62% as singletons. The sequencing input was blood. These receptor sequences come from a man aged 30 to 39 in good health. The conserved cysteine and the conserved F or W are not part of the CDR3 here. Fields, in order: V gene, J gene, CDR3 protein.

>TRBV4-3|TRBJ2-2
ASSQGYNTGELF
>TRBV7-2|TRBJ1-6
ASSLVQGGSPLH
>TRBV12-3/TRBV12-4|TRBJ1-4
ASMAYGEKLF
>TRBV25-1|TRBJ1-2
ASSNNYGYT
>TRBV20-1|TRBJ2-5
SASGVVEAQY
>TRBV7-2|TRBJ2-3
ASSKEAVTQY
>TRBV9|TRBJ2-1
ASSVPSTGNEQF
>TRBV7-9|TRBJ2-3
ASSLRQAQY
>TRBV7-2|TRBJ1-6
ASSLGQKDSPLH
>TRBV7-9|TRBJ1-2
ASSTESLIHGYT
>TRBV20-1|TRBJ2-5
SARNRQAGETQY
>TRBV28|TRBJ1-5
ASTTHGVGANQPQH
>TRBV7-2|TRBJ1-2
ASSSGQGYGYT
>TRBV19|TRBJ1-5
ASSIFTPVSNQPQH
>TRBV11-2|-
ASSVAETQY